This T cell receptor (beta chain) is drawn from a study of radiation and T cells in renal cell carcinoma. Study-level background: Nephrectomy followed 15 Gy stereotactic body radiation by 4 weeks. Study-wide results and limits: Baseline intratumoral clonotype presence is unknown without pretreatment biopsies.

A note on this clone: Its target is not known. Sequence at one end of the junction differs from germline and may be a read error.

Time point reported: baseline pretreatment blood. Sample treatment: 15 Gy SBRT to primary tumor, nephrectomy 4 weeks later. Clones were read by immunoSEQ multiplex PCR, and TCRdb kept only the in-frame ones, dropping some. The sample includes about 140,000 clones, roughly 83% of them seen just once. The CDR3 contains 17 residues. Germline lookup yields CDR1 SGHDN and CDR2 FVKESK. This chain joins TRBV14 and TRBJ1-2, with a possible D match to TRBD1 (5 bases). This TCR was recovered from a woman aged 50 to 60 with renal cell carcinoma. Sample: blood, taken from a patient whose treatment included radiotherapy and nephrectomy. The CDR3 DNA reads as TGTGCCAGCAGCCAAGTTTGGGCAGGGACCGCTAATTATGGCTACACCTTC. Translating gives CASSQVWAGTANYGYTF.